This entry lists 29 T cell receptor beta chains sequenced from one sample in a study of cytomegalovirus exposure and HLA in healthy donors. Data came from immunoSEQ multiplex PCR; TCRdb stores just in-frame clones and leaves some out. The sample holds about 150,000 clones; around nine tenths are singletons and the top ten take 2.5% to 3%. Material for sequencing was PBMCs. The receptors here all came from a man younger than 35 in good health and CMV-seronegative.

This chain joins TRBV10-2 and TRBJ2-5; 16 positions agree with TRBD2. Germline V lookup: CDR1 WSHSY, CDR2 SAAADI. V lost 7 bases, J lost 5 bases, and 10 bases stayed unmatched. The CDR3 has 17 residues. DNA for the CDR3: TGCGCCAGCATTCCCGGGACTAGCGGGGGGGCCGGGGAGACCCAGTACTTC. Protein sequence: CASIPGTSGGAGETQYF.

The CDR3 DNA reads as TGCGCCAGCAGCTTGGAGGGAGGTCAGCCCCAGCATTTT. Protein: CASSLEGGQPQHF. This chain links TRBV5-1 with TRBJ1-5; no firm D call. The CDR3 has 13 residues. V was shortened by 0 bases and J by 6 bases, with 7 bases between the two germline ends. Germline values: CDR1 SGHRS, CDR2 YFSETQ.

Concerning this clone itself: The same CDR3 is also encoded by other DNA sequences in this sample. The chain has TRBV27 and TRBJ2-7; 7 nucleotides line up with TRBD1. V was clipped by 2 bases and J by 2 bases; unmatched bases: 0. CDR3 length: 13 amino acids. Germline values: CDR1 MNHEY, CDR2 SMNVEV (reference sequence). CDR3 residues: CASSLQGAYEQYF. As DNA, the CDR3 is TGTGCCAGCAGTTTACAGGGGGCCTACGAGCAGTACTTC.

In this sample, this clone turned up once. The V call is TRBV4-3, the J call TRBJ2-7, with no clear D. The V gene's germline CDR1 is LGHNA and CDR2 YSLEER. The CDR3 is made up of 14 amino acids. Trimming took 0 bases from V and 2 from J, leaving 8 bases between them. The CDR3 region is CASSQDVAAYEQYF. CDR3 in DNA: TGCGCCAGCAGCCAAGATGTGGCAGCCTACGAGCAGTACTTC.

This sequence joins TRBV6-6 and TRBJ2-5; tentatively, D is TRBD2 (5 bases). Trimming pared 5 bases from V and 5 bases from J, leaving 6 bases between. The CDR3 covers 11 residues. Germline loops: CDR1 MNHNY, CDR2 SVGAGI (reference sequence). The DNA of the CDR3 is TGTGCCAGCAGTCGAGGGGAGACCCAGTACTTC. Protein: CASSRGETQYF.

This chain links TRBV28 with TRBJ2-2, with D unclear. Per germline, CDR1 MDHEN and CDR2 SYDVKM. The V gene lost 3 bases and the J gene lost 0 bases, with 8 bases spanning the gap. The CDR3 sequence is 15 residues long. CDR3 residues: CASSFTRSNTGELFF. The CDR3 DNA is TGTGCCAGCAGTTTTACCAGATCGAACACCGGGGAGCTGTTTTTT. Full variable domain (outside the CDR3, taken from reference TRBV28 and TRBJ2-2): DVKVTQSSRYLVKRTGEKVFLECVQDMDHENMFWYRQDPGLGLRLIYFSYDVKMKEKGDIPEGYSVSREKKERFSLILESASTNQTSMYLCASSFTRSNTGELFFGEGSRLTVL.

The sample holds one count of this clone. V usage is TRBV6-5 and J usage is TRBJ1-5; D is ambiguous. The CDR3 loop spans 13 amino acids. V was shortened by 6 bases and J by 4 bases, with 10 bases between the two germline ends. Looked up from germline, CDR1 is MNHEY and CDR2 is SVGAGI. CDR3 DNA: TGTGCCAGCAGCCCCAGGAGGAATCAGCCCCAGCATTTT. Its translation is CASSPRRNQPQHF.

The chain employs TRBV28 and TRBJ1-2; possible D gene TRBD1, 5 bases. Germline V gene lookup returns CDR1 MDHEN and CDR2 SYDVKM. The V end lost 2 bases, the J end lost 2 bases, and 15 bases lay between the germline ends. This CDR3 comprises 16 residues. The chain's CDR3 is CASSLPDGAGNYGYTF. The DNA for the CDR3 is TGTGCCAGCAGTTTACCCGACGGGGCGGGAAACTATGGCTACACCTTC.

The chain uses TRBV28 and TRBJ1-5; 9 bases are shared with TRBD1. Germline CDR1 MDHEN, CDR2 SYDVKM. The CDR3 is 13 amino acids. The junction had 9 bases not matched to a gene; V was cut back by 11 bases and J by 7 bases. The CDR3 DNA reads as TGTGCCCACAAGGACAGGGGAGACCAGCCCCAGCATTTT. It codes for CAHKDRGDQPQHF.

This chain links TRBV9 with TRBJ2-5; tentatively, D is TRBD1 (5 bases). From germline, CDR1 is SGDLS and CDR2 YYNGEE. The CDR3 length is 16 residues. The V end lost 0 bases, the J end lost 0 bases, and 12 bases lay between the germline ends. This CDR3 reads CASSVDMDTYQETQYF. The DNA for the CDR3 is TGTGCCAGCAGCGTAGACATGGACACGTACCAAGAGACCCAGTACTTC. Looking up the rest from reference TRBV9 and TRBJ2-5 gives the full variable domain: DSGVTQTPKHLITATGQRVTLRCSPRSGDLSVYWYQQSLDQGLQFLIQYYNGEERAKGNILERFSAQQFPDLHSELNLSSLELGDSALYFCASSVDMDTYQETQYFGPGTRLLVL.

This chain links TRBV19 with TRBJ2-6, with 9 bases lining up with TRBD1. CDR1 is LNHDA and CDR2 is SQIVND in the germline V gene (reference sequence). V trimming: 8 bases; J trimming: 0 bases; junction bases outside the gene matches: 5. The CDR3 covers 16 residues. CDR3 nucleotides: TGTGCCAGTGCGGGACAGGGCGACTCTGGGGCCAACGTCCTGACTTTC. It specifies CASAGQGDSGANVLTF.

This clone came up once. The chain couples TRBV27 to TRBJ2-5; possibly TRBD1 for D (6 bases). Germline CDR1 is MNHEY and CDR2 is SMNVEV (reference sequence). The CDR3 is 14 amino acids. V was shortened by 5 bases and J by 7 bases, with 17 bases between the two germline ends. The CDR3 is CASSPGTYLGTQYF. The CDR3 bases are TGTGCCAGCAGTCCGGGGACATACCTGGGGACCCAGTACTTC.

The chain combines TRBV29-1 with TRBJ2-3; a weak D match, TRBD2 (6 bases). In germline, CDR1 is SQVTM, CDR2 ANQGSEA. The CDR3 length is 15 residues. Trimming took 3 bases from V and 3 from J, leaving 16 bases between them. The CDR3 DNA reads TGCAGCGTTGACGCACAGGAACGGGGGACAGATACGCAGTATTTT. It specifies CSVDAQERGTDTQYF.

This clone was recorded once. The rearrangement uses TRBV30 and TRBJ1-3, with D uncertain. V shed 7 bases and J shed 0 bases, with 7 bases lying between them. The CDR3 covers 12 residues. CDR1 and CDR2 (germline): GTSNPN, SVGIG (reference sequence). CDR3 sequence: CALTPSGNTIYF. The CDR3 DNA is TGTGCCTTGACACCCTCTGGAAACACCATATATTTT.

CDR3 sequence (DNA): TGTGCCATCAGTGAGTCTACACAACACCTTAAGCAGTTCTTC. Amino acids: CAISESTQHLKQFF. The chain uses TRBV10-3 and TRBJ2-1; no clear D gene. Germline values: CDR1 ENHRY, CDR2 SYGVKD. CDR3 length equals 14 residues. V gave up 0 bases and J gave up 11 bases, with 14 bases separating them.

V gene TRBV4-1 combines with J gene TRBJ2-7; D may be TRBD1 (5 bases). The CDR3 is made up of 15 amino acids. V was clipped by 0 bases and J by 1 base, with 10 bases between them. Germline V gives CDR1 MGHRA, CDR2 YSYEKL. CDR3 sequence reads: CASSQEGARSYEQYF. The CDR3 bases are TGCGCCAGCAGCCAAGAAGGGGCACGATCCTACGAGCAGTACTTC.

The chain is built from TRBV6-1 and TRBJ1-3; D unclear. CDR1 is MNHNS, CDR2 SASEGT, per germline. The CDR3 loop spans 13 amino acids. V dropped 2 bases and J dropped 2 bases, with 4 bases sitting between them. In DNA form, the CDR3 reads TGTGCCAGCAGTGAACGGGCTGGAAACACCATATATTTT. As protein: CASSERAGNTIYF.

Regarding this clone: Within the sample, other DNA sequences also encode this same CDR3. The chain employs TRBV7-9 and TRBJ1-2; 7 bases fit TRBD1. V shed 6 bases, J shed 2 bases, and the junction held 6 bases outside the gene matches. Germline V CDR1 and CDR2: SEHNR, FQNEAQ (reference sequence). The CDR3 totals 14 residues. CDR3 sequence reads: CASSLAGQNYGYTF. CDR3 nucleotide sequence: TGTGCCAGCAGTCTCGCGGGACAGAACTATGGCTACACCTTC.

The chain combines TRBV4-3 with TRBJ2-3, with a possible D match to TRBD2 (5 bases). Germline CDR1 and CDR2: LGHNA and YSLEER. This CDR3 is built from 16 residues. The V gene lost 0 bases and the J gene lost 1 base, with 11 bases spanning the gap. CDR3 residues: CASSQDAGLRTDTQYF. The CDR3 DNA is TGCGCCAGCAGCCAAGATGCAGGACTCCGCACAGATACGCAGTATTTT.

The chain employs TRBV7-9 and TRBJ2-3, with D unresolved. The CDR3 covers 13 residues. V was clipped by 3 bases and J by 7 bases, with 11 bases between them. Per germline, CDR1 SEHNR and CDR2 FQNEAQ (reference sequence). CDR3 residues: CASSFPSSYTQYF. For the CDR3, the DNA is TGTGCCAGCAGCTTTCCTAGTTCCTATACGCAGTATTTT.

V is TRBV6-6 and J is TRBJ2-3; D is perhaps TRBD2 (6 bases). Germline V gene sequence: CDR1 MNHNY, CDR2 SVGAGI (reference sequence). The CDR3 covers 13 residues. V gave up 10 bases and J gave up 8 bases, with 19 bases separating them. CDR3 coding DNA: TGTGCCACCCAGACTAGTCAGCTAGGTACGCAGTATTTT. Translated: CATQTSQLGTQYF.

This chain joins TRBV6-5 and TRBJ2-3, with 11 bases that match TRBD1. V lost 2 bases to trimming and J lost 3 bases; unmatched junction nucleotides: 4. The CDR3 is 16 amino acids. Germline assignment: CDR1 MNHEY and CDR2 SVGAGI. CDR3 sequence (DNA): TGTGCCAGCAGTTACCGCCGGGACAGGGGGACAGATACGCAGTATTTT. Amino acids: CASSYRRDRGTDTQYF.

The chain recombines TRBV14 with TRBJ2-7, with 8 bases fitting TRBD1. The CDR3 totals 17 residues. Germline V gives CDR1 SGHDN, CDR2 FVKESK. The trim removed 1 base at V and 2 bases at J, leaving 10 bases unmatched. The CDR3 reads CASSQARQGFFPYEQYF. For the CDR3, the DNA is TGTGCCAGCAGCCAAGCCAGACAGGGGTTTTTCCCCTACGAGCAGTACTTC.

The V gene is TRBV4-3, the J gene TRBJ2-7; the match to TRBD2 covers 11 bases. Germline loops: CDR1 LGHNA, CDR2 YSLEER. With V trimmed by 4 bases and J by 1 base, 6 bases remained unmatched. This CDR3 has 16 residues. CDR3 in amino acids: CASSPGLAGSSYEQYF. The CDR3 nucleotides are TGCGCCAGCAGCCCCGGACTAGCGGGTTCGTCCTACGAGCAGTACTTC.

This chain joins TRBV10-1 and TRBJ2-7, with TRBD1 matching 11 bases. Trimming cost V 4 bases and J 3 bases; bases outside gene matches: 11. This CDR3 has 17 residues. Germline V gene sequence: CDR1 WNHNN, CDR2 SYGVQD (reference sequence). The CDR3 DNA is TGCGCCAGCAGTGCAGTAATCCGGACAGGGGGCATCTACGAGCAGTACTTC. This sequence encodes CASSAVIRTGGIYEQYF.

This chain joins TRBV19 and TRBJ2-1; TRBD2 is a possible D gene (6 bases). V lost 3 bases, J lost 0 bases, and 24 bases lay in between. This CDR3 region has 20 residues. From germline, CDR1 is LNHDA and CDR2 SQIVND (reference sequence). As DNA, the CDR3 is TGTGCCAGTAGTATGGTTGGTAGCGGTAGATCTTCCAGCTCCTACAATGAGCAGTTCTTC. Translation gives CASSMVGSGRSSSSYNEQFF.

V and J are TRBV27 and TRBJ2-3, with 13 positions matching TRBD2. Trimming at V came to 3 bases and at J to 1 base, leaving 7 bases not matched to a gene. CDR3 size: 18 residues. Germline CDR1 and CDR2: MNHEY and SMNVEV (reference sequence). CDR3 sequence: CASSFTSGRVRGTDTQYF. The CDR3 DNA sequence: TGTGCCAGCAGTTTCACTAGCGGGAGGGTGAGAGGCACAGATACGCAGTATTTT.

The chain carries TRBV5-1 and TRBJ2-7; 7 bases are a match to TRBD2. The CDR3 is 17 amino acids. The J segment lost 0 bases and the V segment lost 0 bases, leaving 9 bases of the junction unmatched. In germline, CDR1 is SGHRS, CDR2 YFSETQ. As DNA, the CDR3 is TGCGCCAGCAGCTTGGGGGGTTCAGGCGGGAGCTCCTACGAGCAGTACTTC. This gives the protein CASSLGGSGGSSYEQYF.

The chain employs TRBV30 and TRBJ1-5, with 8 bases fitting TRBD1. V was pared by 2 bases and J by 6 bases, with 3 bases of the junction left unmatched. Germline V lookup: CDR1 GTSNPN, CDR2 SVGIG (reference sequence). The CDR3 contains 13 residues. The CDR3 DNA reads TGTGCCTGGAGTTCAGGGGGCGGTCAGCCCCAGCATTTT. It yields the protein CAWSSGGGQPQHF.